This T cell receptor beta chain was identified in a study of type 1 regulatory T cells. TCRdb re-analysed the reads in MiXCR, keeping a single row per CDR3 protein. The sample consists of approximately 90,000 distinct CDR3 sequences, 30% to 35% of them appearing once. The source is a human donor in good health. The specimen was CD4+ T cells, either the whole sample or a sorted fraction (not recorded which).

In DNA form, the CDR3 reads TGTGCCAGCAGCCAAGAGGCGGGGGGCTCGAGTGGCTACACCTTC. Protein: CASSQEAGGSSGYTF. V gene TRBV3-1 combines with J gene TRBJ1-2; D possibly corresponds to TRBD1 (6 bases). The V gene lost 0 bases and the J gene lost 7 bases, with 15 bases spanning the gap. CDR3 size: 15 residues. Germline-derived CDR1 and CDR2 are LGHDT and YNNKEL (reference sequence).